The rows below give T cell receptor beta chains drawn from one sample of a study of cytomegalovirus exposure and HLA in healthy donors. The data were produced by immunoSEQ multiplex PCR, yet TCRdb's version contains in-frame clones alone and is incomplete. The data show about 190,000 clones, with 70% to 85% seen just once and around 3.6% held by the top ten. The sequencing input was PBMCs. These receptors were obtained from a man aged 35 to 55 in good health and CMV-seropositive. Each CDR3 is given with its conserved first and last residue. A D gene is named only where the DNA matches it firmly. Some rows have no size entry. The others give once, few or many, or a class for an expanded clone.

cdr3_nt cdr3_aa j_call v_call d_call clone_size
TGTGCCAGCAGTTCACCAGGGACAGGAGCGGACAATGAGCAGTTCTTC CASSSPGTGADNEQFF TRBJ2-1 TRBV27 TRBD1 .
TGTGCCAGCAGGTCGGGTGGTCAGCCCCAGCATTTT CASRSGGQPQHF TRBJ1-5 TRBV6-1 . .
TGTGCCACCAGCAGAGGCCCGCGGGGGGCCAACGTCCTGACTTTC CATSRGPRGANVLTF TRBJ2-6 TRBV15 . .
TGTGCCAGCAGCCCGCGACAGACATCAAACTATGGCTACACCTTC CASSPRQTSNYGYTF TRBJ1-2 TRBV11-3 . .
TGCGCCAGCAGTGACGGGGTTTTGGGAAACATTCAGTACTTC CASSDGVLGNIQYF TRBJ2-4 TRBV10-2 . few
TGTGCCATCAGTGACTCAGTACGGGAAGGGGAGCTGTTTTTT CAISDSVREGELFF TRBJ2-2 TRBV10-3 . .
TGTGCCAGCAGTTTAAGGGGAGAGCAGTACTTC CASSLRGEQYF TRBJ2-7 TRBV28 . .
TGTGCCAGTAGTATAGTCGTCACAGATACGCAGTATTTT CASSIVVTDTQYF TRBJ2-3 TRBV19 . .
TGTGCCAGCAGCCTTAGTAGACGAGGGCCATACAATGAGCAGTTCTTC CASSLSRRGPYNEQFF TRBJ2-1 TRBV7-2 . once
TGTGCCAGCTCTGAGGGCAGCATCCTGAACACTGAAGCTTTCTTT CASSEGSILNTEAFF TRBJ1-1 TRBV7-9 . .
TGTGCCAGCTCACCAGGAATGAACACTAAAGCTTTCTTT CASSPGMNTKAFF TRBJ1-1 TRBV18 . once
TGTGCCAGTAGGACAGGGACGGGCTACGAGCAGTACTTC CASRTGTGYEQYF TRBJ2-7 TRBV19 TRBD1 few
TGTGCCAGCCGACTAGCGGGCGGCTACAATGAGCAGTTCTTC CASRLAGGYNEQFF TRBJ2-1 TRBV11-2 TRBD2 .
TGTGCCAGCAGCCAGATTTCCGGGACTAGCGGGATCGATTACGAGCAGTACTTC CASSQISGTSGIDYEQYF TRBJ2-7 TRBV14 TRBD2 .
TGTGCCAGCAGCTTGGGACAGGGGGGAGATACGCAGTATTTT CASSLGQGGDTQYF TRBJ2-3 TRBV5-8 TRBD1 .
TGCGCCAGCAGCACAGCTAGCGGGAAGGAGACCCAGTACTTC CASSTASGKETQYF TRBJ2-5 TRBV5-1 TRBD2 .
TGTGCCAGCAGCTTAAGATCCGGGACACCGGCCGGGGAGCTGTTTTTT CASSLRSGTPAGELFF TRBJ2-2 TRBV7-2 . .
TGTGCCAGCAGTGAAGCTATCACCGGGGAGCTGTTTTTT CASSEAITGELFF TRBJ2-2 TRBV2 . .
TGTGCCAGCAGCGGACAGGGGGCAGGTGAGCAGTTCTTC CASSGQGAGEQFF TRBJ2-1 TRBV11-2 TRBD1 .
TGTGCCAGCTCACCACCGGCCGGGACAGCCAACACCGGGGAGCTGTTTTTT CASSPPAGTANTGELFF TRBJ2-2 TRBV18 TRBD1 .
TGTGCCAGCAGCCCCACCGGGAGCCCCTACGAGCAGTACTTC CASSPTGSPYEQYF TRBJ2-7 TRBV9 . .
TGTGCCAGCAGTACAGGACGGTTCCAAGAGACCCAGTACTTC CASSTGRFQETQYF TRBJ2-5 TRBV6-6 . .
TGTGCCAGCAGCGCCCCGGGACAAATCTACGAGCAGTACTTC CASSAPGQIYEQYF TRBJ2-7 TRBV11-2 . .
TGCGCCAGCAGCCAGACCCCAGGGGGCGAGGCGTATGGCTACACCTTC CASSQTPGGEAYGYTF TRBJ1-2 TRBV5-1 TRBD1 once
TGCGCCAGCAGCCAAGGTCTCGACAGTAGCTATGGCTACACCTTC CASSQGLDSSYGYTF TRBJ1-2 TRBV4-1 . .
TGTGCCAGCTCACCACGCCCCAGGGCTAACACTGAAGCTTTCTTT CASSPRPRANTEAFF TRBJ1-1 TRBV18 . .